Below, 22 T cell receptor beta chains from the same sample are listed, as sequenced in a study of T cells in localized non-small cell lung cancer. Measured with immunoSEQ multiplex PCR; TCRdb has only the in-frame clones, and not every one. The sample holds tens of thousands of clones, under 85% seen once. Sequenced here: peripheral blood, sampled before any cancer treatment. These receptors were taken from a female donor at least 60 years old with stage II squamous cell lung carcinoma.

The rearrangement joins TRBV5-1 to TRBJ1-1; D unclear. Germline V CDR1 and CDR2: SGHRS, YFSETQ. Trimming shortened V by 1 base and J by 1 base, and 5 bases separated the two germline ends. This CDR3 spans 13 amino acids. The CDR3 region is CASSLSQNTEAFF. The CDR3 region has the DNA TGCGCCAGCAGCTTGAGTCAGAACACTGAAGCTTTCTTT.

The J gene is TRBJ2-7, the V gene TRBV2; 10 nucleotides line up with TRBD1. Looked up from germline, CDR1 is SNHLY and CDR2 is FYNNEI. The CDR3 is 16 residues long. After removal of 8 bases from V and 4 bases from J, the junction contained 14 bases not matched to a gene. The DNA for the CDR3 is TGTGCCAGCGCCCCCGGCCGGGACAGGGGTGGATACGAGCAGTACTTC. Translation: CASAPGRDRGGYEQYF. Together with reference TRBV2 and TRBJ2-7, the CDR3 gives the full variable domain: EPEVTQTPSHQVTQMGQEVILRCVPISNHLYFYWYRQILGQKVEFLVSFYNNEISEKSEIFDDQFSVERPDGSNFTLKIRSTKLEDSAMYFCASAPGRDRGGYEQYFGPGTRLTVT.

This sequence joins TRBV6-1 and TRBJ1-1, with a possible D match to TRBD1 (5 bases). CDR1 and CDR2 from the germline V gene are MNHNS and SASEGT. Trimming stripped 3 bases from V and 4 bases from J, with 12 bases between. CDR3 length equals 14 residues. The CDR3 reads CASSEAREGTEAFF. In DNA, the CDR3 is TGTGCCAGCAGTGAGGCCAGGGAGGGCACTGAAGCTTTCTTT.

The V gene is TRBV7-9, the J gene TRBJ2-1; 8 nucleotides align to TRBD1. The length of the CDR3 is 14 residues. J was trimmed by 6 bases and V by 0 bases; bases with no gene match: 1. The V gene's germline CDR1 is SEHNR and CDR2 FQNEAQ (reference sequence). DNA for the CDR3: TGTGCCAGCAGCTTAGCGGGGACAGGCAATGAGCAGTTCTTC. Protein: CASSLAGTGNEQFF. Variable domain in full (rest from reference TRBV7-9 and TRBJ2-1): DTGVSQNPRHKITKRGQNVTFRCDPISEHNRLYWYRQTLGQGPEFLTYFQNEAQLEKSRLLSDRFSAERPKGSFSTLEIQRTEQGDSAMYLCASSLAGTGNEQFFGPGTRLTVL.

The gene calls are TRBV5-6 and TRBJ2-5, with TRBD1 matching over 8 bases. Trimming at V came to 2 bases and at J to 5 bases, leaving 8 bases not matched to a gene. Germline-derived CDR1 and CDR2 are SGHDT and YYEEEE. CDR3 length: 15 amino acids. DNA of the CDR3: TGTGCCAGCAGCTTCCCTCCAGGGGGCGGGGAGACCCAGTACTTC. The encoded protein is CASSFPPGGGETQYF.

The chain employs TRBV5-1 and TRBJ2-7, with 7 bases matching TRBD1. The V and J ends lost 8 bases and 2 bases, in that order; junction bases with no gene match: 7. Germline CDR1 reads SGHRS; CDR2 reads YFSETQ. The CDR3 has 13 residues. The CDR3 nucleotides are TGCGCCAGTACCGGGACAGTAACCTACGAGCAGTACTTC. It translates to CASTGTVTYEQYF.

This chain links TRBV6-4 with TRBJ1-2; 9 nucleotides line up with TRBD1. Germline trimming cut 5 bases from V and 4 bases from J; bases unmatched to any gene: 5. Germline V gene sequence: CDR1 MRHNA, CDR2 SNTAGT. The CDR3 has 14 residues. CDR3 DNA sequence: TGTGCCAGCAGTTCGGGACAGGGTGGCTATGGCTACACCTTC. It yields the protein CASSSGQGGYGYTF.

The chain has TRBV21-1 and TRBJ1-1; the table gives TRBD1 as D, unverified against the DNA. TRBV21-1 is a listed pseudogene. The CDR3 loop spans 13 amino acids. CDR3 DNA: TGTGCCAGCAGCACGGACAGAAACACTGAAGCTTTCTTT. Translating it yields CASSTDRNTEAFF.

The genes are TRBV4-2 and TRBJ2-5, with TRBD1 matching 7 bases. With V trimmed by 0 bases and J by 4 bases, 5 bases remained unmatched. CDR3 size: 15 residues. Germline-derived CDR1 and CDR2 are LGHNA and YNFKEQ. DNA for the CDR3: TGTGCCAGCAGCCAAGAGGGGGCAGGGGGAGAGACCCAGTACTTC. Its protein is CASSQEGAGGETQYF.

The chain links TRBV7-8 to TRBJ2-2; 7 nucleotides match TRBD1. The trim removed 3 bases at V and 0 bases at J, leaving 4 bases unmatched. The CDR3 has 16 residues. Germline CDR1 reads SGHVS; CDR2 reads FQNEAQ. Written as DNA, the CDR3 is TGTGCCAGCAGCTTGAGGACAGGAGCGAACACCGGGGAGCTGTTTTTT. Encoded protein: CASSLRTGANTGELFF.

This sequence joins TRBV4-1 and TRBJ2-2; 13 nucleotides match TRBD2. Germline CDR1 and CDR2: MGHRA and YSYEKL. With 3 bases clipped from V and 9 bases from J, the junction kept 7 bases outside the gene matches. This CDR3 is built from 16 residues. CDR3 protein: CASSQDQLAGGRELFF. CDR3 bases: TGCGCCAGCAGCCAGGACCAACTAGCGGGGGGGCGGGAGCTGTTTTTT.

The gene calls are TRBV29-1 and TRBJ1-2, with TRBD1 as a possible D gene (5 bases). The V gene's germline CDR1 is SQVTM and CDR2 ANQGSEA. There are 13 residues in the CDR3. Trimming pared 4 bases from V and 4 bases from J, leaving 13 bases between. The CDR3 bases are TGCAGCGTTGTGTTTCCAGGGAGCTATGGCTACACCTTC. Protein product: CSVVFPGSYGYTF.

The chain combines TRBV6-5 with TRBJ1-1; D remains unclear. CDR1 and CDR2 (germline): MNHEY, SVGAGI. This CDR3 has 13 residues. V was cut by 6 bases and J by 8 bases, with 16 bases left in between. The CDR3 DNA follows: TGTGCCAGCAGCCCACGCAGCGCTTCGGAAGCTTTCTTT. Its translation: CASSPRSASEAFF.

This chain joins TRBV6-1 and TRBJ2-3; D uncertain. The CDR3 has 12 amino acids. The germline CDR1 and CDR2 sequences are MNHNS and SASEGT. V was trimmed by 6 bases and J by 6 bases, leaving 10 bases between them. The CDR3 coding sequence is TGTGCCAGCAGCCCTCCTAGGGATACGCAGTATTTT. Residues: CASSPPRDTQYF.

The chain couples TRBV29-1 to TRBJ2-7, with unresolved D. Germline V gives CDR1 SQVTM, CDR2 ANQGSEA. V gave up 2 bases and J gave up 0 bases, with 5 bases separating them. The CDR3 has 12 residues. The CDR3 loop is CSVETFSYEQYF. The DNA of the CDR3 is TGCAGCGTTGAAACATTCTCCTACGAGCAGTACTTC.

This clone has a single count. As DNA, the CDR3 is TGTGCCAGCTCACCCGCAGAGGGCCTTGAAAAACTGTTTTTT. Translation gives CASSPAEGLEKLFF. The V call is TRBV18, the J call TRBJ1-4; D is uncertain. This CDR3 has 14 amino acids. Trimming left V 3 bases short and J 7 bases short, with 12 bases between. Germline values: CDR1 KGHSH, CDR2 LQKENI.

This clone was found once. This chain joins TRBV5-5 and TRBJ1-2; 7 bases align to TRBD1. The CDR3 has 15 residues. Per the germline V gene, CDR1 is SGHKS and CDR2 is YYEKEE (reference sequence). V shed 2 bases and J 2 bases; nucleotides not matched to a gene: 6. The CDR3 nucleotides are TGTGCCAGCAGCTTTAGGGGCAGGGGGAACTATGGCTACACCTTC. This translates into CASSFRGRGNYGYTF.

The chain links TRBV1 to TRBJ2-3; TRBD2, the table's D call, was not compared with the DNA. TRBV1 is a documented pseudogene. The CDR3 is 18 amino acids. The CDR3 is CTSSARGLAYTSTDTQYF. The CDR3 DNA sequence: TGCACCAGCAGCGCACGAGGACTGGCCTACACTAGCACAGATACGCAGTATTTT.

This chain uses TRBV4-2 with TRBJ2-1; 10 bases are a match to TRBD2. Germline trimming cut 4 bases from V and 9 bases from J; bases unmatched to any gene: 9. This CDR3 contains 15 residues. The germline CDR1 and CDR2 sequences are LGHNA and YNFKEQ. CDR3 nucleotide sequence: TGTGCCAGCAGCCTTACCAGCGGGGGGGCCCGTGAGCAGTTCTTC. Amino acid sequence: CASSLTSGGAREQFF.

J is TRBJ2-1 and V is TRBV4-3; 7 bases are a match to TRBD1. Germline CDR1 is LGHNA and CDR2 is YSLEER. The CDR3 has 18 amino acids. Losses at the gene ends were 7 bases for V and 5 bases for J; bases not matched to a gene: 20. The CDR3 region has the DNA TGCGCCAGCATTCCCGCCGGGACAGCACCGGGTGTCGACAATGAGCAGTTCTTC. Its translation: CASIPAGTAPGVDNEQFF.

The gene calls are TRBV14 and TRBJ1-1; D gene unclear. Per the germline V gene, CDR1 is SGHDN and CDR2 is FVKESK. This CDR3 is built from 14 residues. Trimming took off 4 bases at V and 1 base at J, with 10 bases between the two ends. The CDR3, as DNA: TGTGCCAGCAGCCGCGACCTGGGGAACACTGAAGCTTTCTTT. Translating gives CASSRDLGNTEAFF.

This clone was recorded only once. The rearrangement joins TRBV5-1 to TRBJ1-5, with D uncertain. Per the germline V gene, CDR1 is SGHRS and CDR2 is YFSETQ. V was cut by 0 bases and J by 4 bases, with 11 bases left in between. The CDR3 consists of 15 residues. The CDR3 reads CASSLDGRGNQPQHF. The CDR3 DNA follows: TGCGCCAGCAGCTTGGATGGGAGAGGTAATCAGCCCCAGCATTTT.